Listed below are T cell receptor beta chains from one sample, sequenced in a study of T cell responses to AZD1222 COVID-19 vaccine. Libraries were prepared by immunoSEQ multiplex PCR; TCRdb keeps only in-frame clonotypes and omits some of them. This sample has some 170,000 clones, with 90% found just once. Sequences were derived from peripheral blood, sampled 28 days after the second dose of the MenACWY control vaccine. The source is an adult who received the MenACWY meningococcal vaccine as a control. Each CDR3 is given with its conserved first and last residue. D genes are given only for firm matches. Part of the rows lack a size; the others show once, few, many or a class for expanded clones.

d_call: -
clone_size: few
v_call: TRBV7-2
j_call: TRBJ2-7
cdr3_aa: CASSSHPPGPYEQYF
cdr3_nt: TGTGCCAGCAGCTCGCACCCGCCGGGTCCCTACGAGCAGTACTTC

d_call: TRBD1
clone_size: -
v_call: TRBV7-9
j_call: TRBJ1-1
cdr3_aa: CASSGRTGFEAFF
cdr3_nt: TGTGCCAGCAGCGGAAGGACAGGCTTTGAAGCTTTCTTT

d_call: -
clone_size: -
v_call: TRBV15
j_call: TRBJ1-4
cdr3_aa: CATSREHPTNEKLFF
cdr3_nt: TGTGCCACCAGCAGAGAGCACCCAACTAATGAAAAACTGTTTTTT

d_call: -
clone_size: -
v_call: TRBV28
j_call: TRBJ1-2
cdr3_aa: CASSFSTGLASYGYTF
cdr3_nt: TGTGCCAGCAGTTTTTCTACTGGATTAGCGAGCTATGGCTACACCTTC

d_call: TRBD1
clone_size: -
v_call: TRBV30
j_call: TRBJ1-2
cdr3_aa: CAWSSWGQGIYGYTF
cdr3_nt: TGTGCCTGGAGTAGTTGGGGACAGGGGATTTATGGCTACACCTTC

d_call: TRBD1
clone_size: -
v_call: TRBV28
j_call: TRBJ2-7
cdr3_aa: CASSSSGTGIYEQYF
cdr3_nt: TGTGCCAGCAGTTCGTCAGGGACAGGGATTTACGAGCAGTACTTC

d_call: -
clone_size: few
v_call: TRBV18
j_call: TRBJ1-5
cdr3_aa: CASSEGRGRHQPQHF
cdr3_nt: TGTGCCAGCTCAGAGGGTAGAGGGAGGCATCAGCCCCAGCATTTT

d_call: TRBD2
clone_size: -
v_call: TRBV4-2
j_call: TRBJ2-7
cdr3_aa: CASSPNSRQGGYEQYF
cdr3_nt: TGTGCCAGCAGCCCAAACAGTAGGCAGGGAGGGTACGAGCAGTACTTC

d_call: -
clone_size: -
v_call: TRBV6-5
j_call: TRBJ1-1
cdr3_aa: CASSRLGEGTEAFF
cdr3_nt: TGTGCCAGCAGTAGATTGGGGGAGGGCACTGAAGCTTTCTTT

d_call: -
clone_size: -
v_call: TRBV19
j_call: TRBJ2-7
cdr3_aa: CASSRPGAGDYEQYF
cdr3_nt: TGTGCCAGTAGTAGGCCGGGAGCAGGGGACTACGAGCAGTACTTC

d_call: TRBD2
clone_size: -
v_call: TRBV10-1
j_call: TRBJ2-5
cdr3_aa: CASSESGPASGLETQYF
cdr3_nt: TGCGCCAGCAGTGAGTCTGGCCCCGCTAGCGGGCTTGAGACCCAGTACTTC

d_call: -
clone_size: -
v_call: TRBV10-2
j_call: TRBJ1-2
cdr3_aa: CASSEGVPRRYTF
cdr3_nt: TGCGCCAGCAGTGAGGGGGTACCTAGGAGGTACACCTTC

d_call: -
clone_size: -
v_call: TRBV30
j_call: TRBJ2-3
cdr3_aa: CAWSSLGGGVADTQYF
cdr3_nt: TGTGCCTGGAGTTCCCTAGGGGGAGGAGTAGCAGATACGCAGTATTTT

d_call: -
clone_size: -
v_call: TRBV25-1
j_call: TRBJ2-7
cdr3_aa: CASSEKVTGTYEQYF
cdr3_nt: TGTGCCAGCAGTGAAAAAGTGACCGGGACCTACGAGCAGTACTTC

d_call: TRBD1
clone_size: -
v_call: TRBV7-2
j_call: TRBJ1-1
cdr3_aa: CASSPAPRTGGTEAFF
cdr3_nt: TGTGCCAGCAGCCCCGCCCCCAGGACAGGGGGCACTGAAGCTTTCTTT

d_call: TRBD1
clone_size: once
v_call: TRBV24-1
j_call: TRBJ2-5
cdr3_aa: CATGARQGDQETQYF
cdr3_nt: TGTGCCACCGGGGCCCGGCAGGGGGACCAAGAGACCCAGTACTTC

d_call: -
clone_size: few
v_call: TRBV28
j_call: TRBJ2-1
cdr3_aa: CASSSQPGWSYNEQFF
cdr3_nt: TGTGCCAGCAGTTCGCAACCGGGCTGGTCCTACAATGAGCAGTTCTTC

d_call: TRBD1
clone_size: -
v_call: TRBV24-1
j_call: TRBJ2-6
cdr3_aa: CATSDYPQGTGANVLTF
cdr3_nt: TGTGCCACCAGTGATTATCCACAGGGGACGGGGGCCAACGTCCTGACTTTC

d_call: -
clone_size: -
v_call: TRBV20-1
j_call: TRBJ2-5
cdr3_aa: CSDSGQETQYF
cdr3_nt: TGCAGTGATAGCGGCCAAGAGACCCAGTACTTC

d_call: TRBD1
clone_size: few
v_call: TRBV7-2
j_call: TRBJ2-2
cdr3_aa: CASSSRVPGTGFGGELFF
cdr3_nt: TGTGCCAGCAGCTCGAGGGTCCCCGGGACAGGGTTTGGCGGGGAGCTGTTTTTT

d_call: TRBD2
clone_size: -
v_call: TRBV2
j_call: TRBJ2-7
cdr3_aa: CASSGELAGVEQYF
cdr3_nt: TGTGCCAGCAGTGGGGAACTAGCGGGAGTAGAGCAGTACTTC

d_call: TRBD1
clone_size: -
v_call: TRBV5-6
j_call: TRBJ1-2
cdr3_aa: CASSSPGQGFGYTF
cdr3_nt: TGTGCCAGCAGCTCTCCGGGACAGGGGTTTGGCTACACCTTC

d_call: -
clone_size: -
v_call: TRBV7-2
j_call: TRBJ2-7
cdr3_aa: CASSSQGAGGWEEQYF
cdr3_nt: TGTGCCAGCAGCTCCCAAGGCGCAGGGGGGTGGGAGGAGCAGTACTTC

d_call: TRBD1
clone_size: -
v_call: TRBV18
j_call: TRBJ1-2
cdr3_aa: CASSPPRQGGDYGYTF
cdr3_nt: TGTGCCAGCTCACCACCTCGACAGGGAGGGGACTATGGCTACACCTTC

d_call: TRBD2
clone_size: once
v_call: TRBV6-5
j_call: TRBJ2-5
cdr3_aa: CASSYSVRGRGETQYF
cdr3_nt: TGTGCCAGCAGTTACTCAGTCCGGGGGAGGGGAGAGACCCAGTACTTC

d_call: TRBD2
clone_size: once
v_call: TRBV28
j_call: TRBJ2-1
cdr3_aa: CASSSNARAGAYNEQFF
cdr3_nt: TGTGCCAGCAGTTCCAATGCCCGGGCGGGAGCCTACAATGAGCAGTTCTTC

d_call: -
clone_size: -
v_call: TRBV7-2
j_call: TRBJ2-2
cdr3_aa: CASSLAPNTGELFF
cdr3_nt: TGTGCCAGCAGCTTAGCGCCGAACACCGGGGAGCTGTTTTTT

d_call: -
clone_size: -
v_call: TRBV4-3
j_call: TRBJ1-1
cdr3_aa: CASSQDFSIDTEAFF
cdr3_nt: TGCGCCAGCAGCCAAGATTTCAGTATCGACACTGAAGCTTTCTTT

d_call: -
clone_size: few
v_call: TRBV27
j_call: TRBJ1-1
cdr3_aa: CASSGGRRWDTEAFF
cdr3_nt: TGTGCCAGCAGTGGGGGTCGACGATGGGACACTGAAGCTTTCTTT

d_call: -
clone_size: once
v_call: TRBV25-1
j_call: TRBJ1-5
cdr3_aa: CASSSFGSNQPQHF
cdr3_nt: TGTGCCAGCAGTTCCTTTGGTAGCAATCAGCCCCAGCATTTT

d_call: -
clone_size: -
v_call: TRBV14
j_call: TRBJ2-7
cdr3_aa: CASSQDLESHEQYF
cdr3_nt: TGTGCCAGCAGCCAAGATTTGGAAAGCCACGAGCAGTACTTC

d_call: -
clone_size: -
v_call: TRBV7-3
j_call: TRBJ2-3
cdr3_aa: CASSLQRDPGTDTQYF
cdr3_nt: TGTGCCAGCAGCTTACAACGGGACCCGGGGACAGATACGCAGTATTTT

d_call: TRBD1
clone_size: -
v_call: TRBV7-2
j_call: TRBJ1-5
cdr3_aa: CASSFTGVQPQHF
cdr3_nt: TGTGCCAGCAGCTTTACAGGGGTCCAGCCCCAGCATTTT

d_call: -
clone_size: -
v_call: TRBV5-1
j_call: TRBJ2-7
cdr3_aa: CASKRMGYYEQYF
cdr3_nt: TGCGCCAGCAAGAGGATGGGGTATTACGAGCAGTACTTC

d_call: -
clone_size: -
v_call: TRBV4-1
j_call: TRBJ2-7
cdr3_aa: CASSQAGLPSEQYF
cdr3_nt: TGCGCCAGCAGCCAGGCTGGACTACCCTCCGAGCAGTACTTC